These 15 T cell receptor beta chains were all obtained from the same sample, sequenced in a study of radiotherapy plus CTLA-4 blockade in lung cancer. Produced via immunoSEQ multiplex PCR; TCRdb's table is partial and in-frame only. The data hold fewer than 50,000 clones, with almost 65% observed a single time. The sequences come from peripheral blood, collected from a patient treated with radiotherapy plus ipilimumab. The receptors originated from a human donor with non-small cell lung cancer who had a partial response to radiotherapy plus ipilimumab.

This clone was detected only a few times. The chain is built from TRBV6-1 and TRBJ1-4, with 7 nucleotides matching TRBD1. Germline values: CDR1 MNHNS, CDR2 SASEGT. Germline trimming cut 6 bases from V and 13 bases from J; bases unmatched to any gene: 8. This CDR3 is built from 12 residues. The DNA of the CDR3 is TGTGCCAGCAGAGGAACAGGGGAAGGACTGTTTTTT. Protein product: CASRGTGEGLFF.

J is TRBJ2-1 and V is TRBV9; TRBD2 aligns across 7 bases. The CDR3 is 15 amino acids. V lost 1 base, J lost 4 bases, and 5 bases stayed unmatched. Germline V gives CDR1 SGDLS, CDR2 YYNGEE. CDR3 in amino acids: CASSVYNSGYNEQFF. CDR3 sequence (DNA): TGTGCCAGCAGCGTATATAATAGCGGGTACAATGAGCAGTTCTTC.

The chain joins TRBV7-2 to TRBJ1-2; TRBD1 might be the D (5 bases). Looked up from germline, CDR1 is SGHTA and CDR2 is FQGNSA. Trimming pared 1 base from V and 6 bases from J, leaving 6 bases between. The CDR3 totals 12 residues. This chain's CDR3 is CASSLVGDGYTF. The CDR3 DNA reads TGTGCCAGCAGCTTAGTAGGGGATGGCTACACCTTC.

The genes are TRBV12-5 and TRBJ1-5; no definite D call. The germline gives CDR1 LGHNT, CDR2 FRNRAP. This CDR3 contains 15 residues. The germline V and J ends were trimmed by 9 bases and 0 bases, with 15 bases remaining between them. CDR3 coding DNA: TGTGCTAGCCGTTTCCCTTGTTATAGCAATCAGCCCCAGCATTTT. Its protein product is CASRFPCYSNQPQHF.

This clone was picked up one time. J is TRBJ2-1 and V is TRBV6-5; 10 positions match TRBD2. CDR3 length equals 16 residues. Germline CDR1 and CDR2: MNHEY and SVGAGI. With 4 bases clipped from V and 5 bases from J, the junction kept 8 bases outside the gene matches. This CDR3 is CASSSLTSGANNEQFF. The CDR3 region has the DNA TGTGCCAGCAGTTCCCTAACTAGCGGGGCTAACAATGAGCAGTTCTTC.

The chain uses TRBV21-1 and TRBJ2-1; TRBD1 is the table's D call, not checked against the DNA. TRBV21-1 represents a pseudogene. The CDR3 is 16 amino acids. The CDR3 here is CASSEKKGDRDHEQFF. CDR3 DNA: TGTGCCAGCAGCGAAAAAAAGGGGGACAGGGACCATGAGCAGTTCTTC.

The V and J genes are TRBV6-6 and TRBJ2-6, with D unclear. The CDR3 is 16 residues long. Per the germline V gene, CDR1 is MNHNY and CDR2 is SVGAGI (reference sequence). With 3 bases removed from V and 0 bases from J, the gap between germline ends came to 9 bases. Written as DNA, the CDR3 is TGTGCCAGCAGTTATGCGAGGAACTCTGGGGCCAACGTCCTGACTTTC. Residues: CASSYARNSGANVLTF.

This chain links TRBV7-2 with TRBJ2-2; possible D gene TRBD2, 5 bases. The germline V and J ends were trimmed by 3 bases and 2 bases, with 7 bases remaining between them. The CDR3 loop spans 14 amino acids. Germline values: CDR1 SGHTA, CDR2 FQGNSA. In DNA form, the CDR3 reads TGTGCCAGCAGCTTCACTAGTAACACCGGGGAGCTGTTTTTT. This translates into CASSFTSNTGELFF. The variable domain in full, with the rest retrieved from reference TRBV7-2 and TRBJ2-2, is GAGVSQSPSNKVTEKGKDVELRCDPISGHTALYWYRQSLGQGLEFLIYFQGNSAPDKSGLPSDRFSAERTGGSVSTLTIQRTQQEDSAVYLCASSFTSNTGELFFGEGSRLTVL.

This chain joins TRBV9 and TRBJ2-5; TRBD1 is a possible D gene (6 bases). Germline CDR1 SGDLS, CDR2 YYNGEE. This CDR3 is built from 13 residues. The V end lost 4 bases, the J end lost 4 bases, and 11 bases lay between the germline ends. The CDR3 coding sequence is TGTGCCAGCAGCCCAAGAGGGGGAGAGACCCAGTACTTC. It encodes CASSPRGGETQYF. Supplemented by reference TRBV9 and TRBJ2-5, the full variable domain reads DSGVTQTPKHLITATGQRVTLRCSPRSGDLSVYWYQQSLDQGLQFLIQYYNGEERAKGNILERFSAQQFPDLHSELNLSSLELGDSALYFCASSPRGGETQYFGPGTRLLVL.

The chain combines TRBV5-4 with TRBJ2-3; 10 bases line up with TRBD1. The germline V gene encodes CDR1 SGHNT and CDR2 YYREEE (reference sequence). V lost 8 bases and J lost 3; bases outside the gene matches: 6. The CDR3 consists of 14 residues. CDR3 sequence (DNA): TGTGCCAGTTCGGGACAGGGGATAACAGATACGCAGTATTTT. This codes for CASSGQGITDTQYF.

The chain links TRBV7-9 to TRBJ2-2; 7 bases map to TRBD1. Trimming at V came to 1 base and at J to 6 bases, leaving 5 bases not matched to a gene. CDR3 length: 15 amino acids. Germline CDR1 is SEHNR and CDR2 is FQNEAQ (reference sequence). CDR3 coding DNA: TGTGCCAGCAGCTTAGGTAGAACAGGGGCCGGGGAGCTGTTTTTT. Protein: CASSLGRTGAGELFF.

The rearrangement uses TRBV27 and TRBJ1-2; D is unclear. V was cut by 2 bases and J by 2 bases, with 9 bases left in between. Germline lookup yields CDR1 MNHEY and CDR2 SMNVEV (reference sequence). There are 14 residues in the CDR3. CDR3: CASSLQPQNYGYTF. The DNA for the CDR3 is TGTGCCAGCAGTTTACAACCGCAGAACTATGGCTACACCTTC.

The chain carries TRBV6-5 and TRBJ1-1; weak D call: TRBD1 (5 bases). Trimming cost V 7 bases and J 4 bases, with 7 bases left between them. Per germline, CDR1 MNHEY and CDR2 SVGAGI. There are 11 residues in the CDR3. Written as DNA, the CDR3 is TGTGCCAGCACGGGGGGCACTGAAGCTTTCTTT. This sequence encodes CASTGGTEAFF.

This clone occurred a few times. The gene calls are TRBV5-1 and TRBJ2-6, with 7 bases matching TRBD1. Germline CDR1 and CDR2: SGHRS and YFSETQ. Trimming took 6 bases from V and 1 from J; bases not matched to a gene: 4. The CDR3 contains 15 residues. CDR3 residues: CASTGQASGANVLTF. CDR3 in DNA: TGCGCCAGCACCGGACAGGCGTCTGGGGCCAACGTCCTGACTTTC.

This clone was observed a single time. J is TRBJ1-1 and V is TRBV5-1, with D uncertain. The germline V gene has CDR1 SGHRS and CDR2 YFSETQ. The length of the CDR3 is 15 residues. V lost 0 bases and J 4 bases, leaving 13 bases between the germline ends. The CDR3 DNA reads TGCGCCAGCAGCTTGGCCACGAGTCCGGGCACTGAAGCTTTCTTT. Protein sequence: CASSLATSPGTEAFF.